This T cell receptor beta chain was obtained from a study of T cells in Graves' hyperthyroidism and ophthalmopathy. This clonotype showed up many times. Antigen unknown. Study results and caveats: From stable hyperthyroidism, ophthalmopathy was separated by a 13 V-J model.

From germline, CDR1 is MNHEY and CDR2 SVGAGI. The CDR3 extends over 16 amino acids. V lost 5 bases, J lost 0 bases, and 7 bases stayed unmatched. The CDR3 regions of TCR beta were amplified from RNA transcripts. HTBI primers were the set used in a first-round RT-PCR of the TCR CDR3. A single record per CDR3 protein comes from TCRdb applying MiXCR to the multiplex PCR reads. The data show around 700,000 distinct CDR3 sequences, under 45% seen once. Source material: blood. The receptor was derived from a woman in her thirties or forties with Graves' hyperthyroidism. The chain carries TRBV6-5 and TRBJ1-5; 7 nucleotides align to TRBD1. The CDR3 is CASSPIGQVSNQPQHF. CDR3 sequence (DNA): TGTGCCAGCAGTCCCATTGGACAGGTTAGCAATCAGCCCCAGCATTTT.